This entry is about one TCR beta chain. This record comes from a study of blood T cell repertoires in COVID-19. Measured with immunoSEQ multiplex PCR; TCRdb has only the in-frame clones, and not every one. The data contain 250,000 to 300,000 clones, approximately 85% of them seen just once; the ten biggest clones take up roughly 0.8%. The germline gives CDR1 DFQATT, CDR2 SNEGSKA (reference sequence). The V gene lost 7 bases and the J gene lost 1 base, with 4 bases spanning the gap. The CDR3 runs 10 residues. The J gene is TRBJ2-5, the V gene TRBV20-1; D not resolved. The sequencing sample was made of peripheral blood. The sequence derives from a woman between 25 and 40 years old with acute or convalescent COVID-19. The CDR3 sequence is CSGAQETQYF. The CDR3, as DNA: TGCAGTGGGGCCCAAGAGACCCAGTACTTC.